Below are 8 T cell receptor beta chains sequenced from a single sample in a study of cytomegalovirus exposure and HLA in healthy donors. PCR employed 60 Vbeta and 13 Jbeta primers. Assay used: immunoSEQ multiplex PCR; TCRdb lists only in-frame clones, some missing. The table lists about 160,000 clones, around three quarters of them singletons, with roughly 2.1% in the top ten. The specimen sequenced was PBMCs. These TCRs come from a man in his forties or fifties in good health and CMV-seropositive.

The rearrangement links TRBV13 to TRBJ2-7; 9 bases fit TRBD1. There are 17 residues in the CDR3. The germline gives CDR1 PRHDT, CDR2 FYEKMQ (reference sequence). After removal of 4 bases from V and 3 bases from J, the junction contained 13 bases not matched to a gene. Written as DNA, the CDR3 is TGTGCCAGCAGCTCCGACGTGGGGACAGGGAGAGGCTACGAGCAGTACTTC. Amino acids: CASSSDVGTGRGYEQYF. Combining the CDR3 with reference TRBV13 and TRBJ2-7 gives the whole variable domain AAGVIQSPRHLIKEKRETATLKCYPIPRHDTVYWYQQGPGQDPQFLISFYEKMQSDKGSIPDRFSAQQFSDYHSELNMSSLELGDSALYFCASSSDVGTGRGYEQYFGPGTRLTVT.

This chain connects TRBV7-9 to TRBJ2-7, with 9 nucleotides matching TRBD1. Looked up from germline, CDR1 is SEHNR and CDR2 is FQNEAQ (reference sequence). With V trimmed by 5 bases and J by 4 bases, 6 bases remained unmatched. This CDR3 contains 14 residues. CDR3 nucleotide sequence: TGTGCCAGCAGCCCCGGGACAGGGTTATACGAGCAGTACTTC. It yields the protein CASSPGTGLYEQYF.

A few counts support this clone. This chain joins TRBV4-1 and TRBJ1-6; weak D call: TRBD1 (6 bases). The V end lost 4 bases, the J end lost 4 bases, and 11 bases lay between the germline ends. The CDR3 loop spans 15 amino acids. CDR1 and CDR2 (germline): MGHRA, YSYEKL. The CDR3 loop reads CASSLRTEYNSPLHF. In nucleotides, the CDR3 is TGCGCCAGCAGCCTCAGGACAGAGTATAATTCACCCCTCCACTTT.

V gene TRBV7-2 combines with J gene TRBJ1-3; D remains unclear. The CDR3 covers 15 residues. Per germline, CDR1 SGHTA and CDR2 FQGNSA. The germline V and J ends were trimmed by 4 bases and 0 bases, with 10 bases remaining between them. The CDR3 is CASSSWASSGNTIYF. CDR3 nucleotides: TGTGCCAGCAGCTCCTGGGCGAGCTCTGGAAACACCATATATTTT.

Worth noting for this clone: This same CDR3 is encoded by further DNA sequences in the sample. CDR3 bases: TGCGCCAGCAGCCCAAGCGGGGGGCTCTACAATGAGCAGTTCTTC. Protein product: CASSPSGGLYNEQFF. The genes are TRBV5-1 and TRBJ2-1, with 9 bases aligning to TRBD2. J lost 3 bases, V lost 4 bases, and 5 bases had no gene match. CDR1 is SGHRS, CDR2 YFSETQ, per germline. This CDR3 has 15 amino acids.

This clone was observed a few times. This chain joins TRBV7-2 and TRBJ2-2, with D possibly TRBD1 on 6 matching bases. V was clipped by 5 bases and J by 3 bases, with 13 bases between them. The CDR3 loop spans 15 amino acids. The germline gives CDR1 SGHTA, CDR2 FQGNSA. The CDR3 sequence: CASSPLYRDTGELFF. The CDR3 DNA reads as TGTGCCAGCAGCCCACTCTACAGGGACACCGGGGAGCTGTTTTTT.

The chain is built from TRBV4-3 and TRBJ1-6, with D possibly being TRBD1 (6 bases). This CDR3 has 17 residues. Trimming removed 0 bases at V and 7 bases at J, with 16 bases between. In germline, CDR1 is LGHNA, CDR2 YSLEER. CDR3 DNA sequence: TGCGCCAGCAGCCAAGATCAGTTTGCAGGGGTGAATTCACCCCTCCACTTT. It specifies CASSQDQFAGVNSPLHF.

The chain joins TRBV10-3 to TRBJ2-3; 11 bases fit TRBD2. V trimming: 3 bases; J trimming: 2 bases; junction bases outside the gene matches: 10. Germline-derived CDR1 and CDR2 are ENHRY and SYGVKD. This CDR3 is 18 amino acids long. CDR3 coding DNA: TGTGCCATCAGTGACCCACCGGCTAGCGGGGGGAACACAGATACGCAGTATTTT. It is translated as CAISDPPASGGNTDTQYF.